This T cell receptor (beta chain) was recovered during a study of blood T cell repertoires in COVID-19. Turning to the study itself: PBMCs, B-cell-depleted T cells, or T cells were the source of the cDNA or gDNA that made up the material.

Germline loops: CDR1 SGHNT, CDR2 YYREEE (reference sequence). The germline V and J ends were trimmed by 0 bases and 2 bases, with 6 bases remaining between them. CDR3 size: 14 residues. Assay: immunoSEQ multiplex PCR; the TCRdb copy retains only in-frame clones and omits some. The top ten clones hold about 5% of a sample with 300,000 to 350,000 clones, approximately 88% of them seen once. For this clone: This specimen includes other DNA sequences encoding the same CDR3.

The sequenced sample was PBMCs or T cells enriched from blood (not recorded which). The chain employs TRBV5-4 and TRBJ1-5, with D maybe TRBD1 (6 bases). This sequence was found in a man between 25 and 39 years old who had recovered from COVID-19. CDR3: CASSLAGGNQPQHF. In DNA form, the CDR3 reads TGTGCCAGCAGCTTGGCAGGGGGCAATCAGCCCCAGCATTTT.